Given below is one T cell receptor beta chain in context. The junction shows a germline mismatch at one end, possibly a read error. The germline gives CDR1 SSHAT, CDR2 FNYEAQ (reference sequence). The CDR3 has 16 residues. The record originates from a study of T cell responses to AZD1222 COVID-19 vaccine. The data were produced by immunoSEQ multiplex PCR, yet TCRdb's version contains in-frame clones alone and is incomplete. Of 150,000 to 200,000 clones listed, less than 95% were seen once; the top ten hold less than 5.5%. The material sequenced was peripheral blood, taken on day 0 of AZD1222 vaccination. The sequence was obtained from an adult in good health. The rearrangement joins TRBV7-7 to TRBJ1-2; the D gene is possibly TRBD1 (5 bases). CDR3 residues: CASSMGTVTTNYGYTF. The CDR3 region has the DNA TGTGCTAGCAGCATGGGGACGGTAACTACTAACTATGGCTACACCTTC.